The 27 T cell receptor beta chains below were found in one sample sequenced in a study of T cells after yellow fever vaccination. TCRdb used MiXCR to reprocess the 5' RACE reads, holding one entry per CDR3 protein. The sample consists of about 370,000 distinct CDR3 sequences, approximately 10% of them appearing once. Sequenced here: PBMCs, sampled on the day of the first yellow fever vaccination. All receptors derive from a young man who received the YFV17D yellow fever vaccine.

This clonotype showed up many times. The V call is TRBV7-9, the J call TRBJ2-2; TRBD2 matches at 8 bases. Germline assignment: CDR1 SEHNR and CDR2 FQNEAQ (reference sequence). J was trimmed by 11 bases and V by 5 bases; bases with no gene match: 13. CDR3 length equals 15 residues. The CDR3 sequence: CASSETSATPPELFF. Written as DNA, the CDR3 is TGTGCCAGCAGCGAGACTAGCGCCACGCCTCCAGAGCTGTTTTTT.

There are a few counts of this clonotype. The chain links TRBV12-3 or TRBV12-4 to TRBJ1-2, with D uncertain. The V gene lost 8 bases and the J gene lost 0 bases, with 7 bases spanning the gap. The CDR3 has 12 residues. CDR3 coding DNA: TGTGCCAGCGCGACTGCTAACTATGGCTACACCTTC. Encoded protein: CASATANYGYTF.

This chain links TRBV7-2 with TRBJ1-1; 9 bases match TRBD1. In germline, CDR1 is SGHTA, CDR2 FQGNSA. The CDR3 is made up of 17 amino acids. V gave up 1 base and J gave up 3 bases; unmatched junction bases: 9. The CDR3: CASSLVGTGGVDTEAFF. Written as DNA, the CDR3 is TGTGCCAGCAGCTTAGTTGGCACAGGGGGCGTAGACACTGAAGCTTTCTTT. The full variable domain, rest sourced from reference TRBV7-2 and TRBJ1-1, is GAGVSQSPSNKVTEKGKDVELRCDPISGHTALYWYRQSLGQGLEFLIYFQGNSAPDKSGLPSDRFSAERTGGSVSTLTIQRTQQEDSAVYLCASSLVGTGGVDTEAFFGQGTRLTVV.

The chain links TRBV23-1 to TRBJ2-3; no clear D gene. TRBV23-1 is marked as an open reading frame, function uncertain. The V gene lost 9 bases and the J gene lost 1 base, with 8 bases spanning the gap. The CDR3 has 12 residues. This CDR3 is CAREIRTDTQYF. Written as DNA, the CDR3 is TGCGCCAGGGAAATACGCACAGATACGCAGTATTTT.

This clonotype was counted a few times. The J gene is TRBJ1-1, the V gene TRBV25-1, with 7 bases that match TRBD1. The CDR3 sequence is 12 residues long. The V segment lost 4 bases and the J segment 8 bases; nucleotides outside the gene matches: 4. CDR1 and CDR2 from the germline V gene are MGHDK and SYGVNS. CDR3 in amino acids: CASSVATGEAFF. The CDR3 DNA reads TGTGCCAGCAGTGTCGCGACAGGGGAAGCTTTCTTT.

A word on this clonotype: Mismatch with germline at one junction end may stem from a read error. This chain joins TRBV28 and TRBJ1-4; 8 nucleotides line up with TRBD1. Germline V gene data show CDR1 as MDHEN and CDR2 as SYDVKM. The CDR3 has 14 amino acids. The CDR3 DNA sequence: TGTGCCAGCAGTTGGAGGACAGGGTGGGAAAAACTGTCTTTT. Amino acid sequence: CASSWRTGWEKLSF.

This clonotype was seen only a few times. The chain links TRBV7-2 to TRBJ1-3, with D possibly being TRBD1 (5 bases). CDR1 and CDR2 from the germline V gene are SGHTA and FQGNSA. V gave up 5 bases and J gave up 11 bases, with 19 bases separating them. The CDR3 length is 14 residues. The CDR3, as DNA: TGTGCCAGCAGCCCCGTGTTTCAATCAGGGCCCATATATTTT. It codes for CASSPVFQSGPIYF.

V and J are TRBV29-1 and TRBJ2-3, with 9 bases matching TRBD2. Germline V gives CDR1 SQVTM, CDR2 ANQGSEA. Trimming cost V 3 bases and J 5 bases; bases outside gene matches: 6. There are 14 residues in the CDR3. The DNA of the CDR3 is TGCAGCGTTGATCTAGGGCGGGGGGGAGATACGCAGTATTTT. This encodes CSVDLGRGGDTQYF.

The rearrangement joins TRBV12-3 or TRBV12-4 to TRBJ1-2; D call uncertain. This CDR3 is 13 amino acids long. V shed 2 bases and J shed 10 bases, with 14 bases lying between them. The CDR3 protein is CASSLIRPDTYTF. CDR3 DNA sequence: TGTGCCAGCAGTTTAATAAGGCCGGATACCTACACCTTC.

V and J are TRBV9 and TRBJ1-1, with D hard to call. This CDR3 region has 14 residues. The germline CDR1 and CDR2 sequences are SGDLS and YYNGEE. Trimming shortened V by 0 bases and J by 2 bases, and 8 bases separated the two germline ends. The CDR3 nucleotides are TGTGCCAGCAGCGTAGCCGTGGGAAACACTGAAGCTTTCTTT. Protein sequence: CASSVAVGNTEAFF. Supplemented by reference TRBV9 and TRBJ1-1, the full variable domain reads DSGVTQTPKHLITATGQRVTLRCSPRSGDLSVYWYQQSLDQGLQFLIQYYNGEERAKGNILERFSAQQFPDLHSELNLSSLELGDSALYFCASSVAVGNTEAFFGQGTRLTVV.

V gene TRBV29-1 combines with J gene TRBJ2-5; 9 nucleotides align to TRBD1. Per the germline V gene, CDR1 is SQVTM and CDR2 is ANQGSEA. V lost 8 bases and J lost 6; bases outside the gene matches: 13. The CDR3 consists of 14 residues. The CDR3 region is CSSASGTGFKTQYF. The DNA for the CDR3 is TGCAGCTCGGCCTCCGGGACAGGGTTTAAGACCCAGTACTTC.

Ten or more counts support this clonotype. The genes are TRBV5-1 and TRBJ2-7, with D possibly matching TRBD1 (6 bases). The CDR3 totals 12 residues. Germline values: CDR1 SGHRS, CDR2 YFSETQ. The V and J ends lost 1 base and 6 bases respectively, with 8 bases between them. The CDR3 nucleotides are TGCGCCAGCAGCTTGACAGGGACCGAGCAGTACGTC. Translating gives CASSLTGTEQYV.

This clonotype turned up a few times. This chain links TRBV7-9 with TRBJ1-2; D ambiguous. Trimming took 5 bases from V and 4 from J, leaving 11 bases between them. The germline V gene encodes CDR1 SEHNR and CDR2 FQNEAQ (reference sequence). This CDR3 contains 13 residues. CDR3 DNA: TGTGCCAGCAGCGGGGAATTGGGCTATGGCTACACCTTC. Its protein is CASSGELGYGYTF.

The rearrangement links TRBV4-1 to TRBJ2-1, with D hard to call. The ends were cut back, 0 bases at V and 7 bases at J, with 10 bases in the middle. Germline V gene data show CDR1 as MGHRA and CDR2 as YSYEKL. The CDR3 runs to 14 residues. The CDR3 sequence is CASSQEASRNEQFF. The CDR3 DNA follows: TGCGCCAGCAGCCAAGAGGCCAGCCGAAATGAGCAGTTCTTC.

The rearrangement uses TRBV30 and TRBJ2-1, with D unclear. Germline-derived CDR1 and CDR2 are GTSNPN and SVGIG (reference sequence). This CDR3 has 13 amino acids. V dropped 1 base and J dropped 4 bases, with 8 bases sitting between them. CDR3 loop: CAWSENSYNEQFF. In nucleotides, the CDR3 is TGTGCCTGGAGTGAGAACAGTTACAATGAGCAGTTCTTC. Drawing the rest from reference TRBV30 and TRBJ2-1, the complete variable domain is SQTIHQWPATLVQPVGSPLSLECTVEGTSNPNLYWYRQAAGRGLQLLFYSVGIGQISSEVPQNLSASRPQDRQFILSSKKLLLSDSGFYLCAWSENSYNEQFFGPGTRLTVL.

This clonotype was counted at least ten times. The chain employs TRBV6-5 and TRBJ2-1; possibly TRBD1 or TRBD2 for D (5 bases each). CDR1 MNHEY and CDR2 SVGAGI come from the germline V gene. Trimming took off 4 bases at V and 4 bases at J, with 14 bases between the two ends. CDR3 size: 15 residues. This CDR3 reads CASSSPWDQYNEQFF. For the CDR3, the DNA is TGTGCCAGCAGTTCCCCCTGGGACCAATACAATGAGCAGTTCTTC.

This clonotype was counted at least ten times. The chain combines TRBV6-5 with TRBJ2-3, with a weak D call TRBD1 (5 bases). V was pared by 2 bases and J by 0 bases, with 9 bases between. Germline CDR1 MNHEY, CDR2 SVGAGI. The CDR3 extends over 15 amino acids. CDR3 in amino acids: CASSYRTGSTDTQYF. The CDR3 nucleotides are TGTGCCAGCAGTTACCGAACAGGTAGCACAGATACGCAGTATTTT.

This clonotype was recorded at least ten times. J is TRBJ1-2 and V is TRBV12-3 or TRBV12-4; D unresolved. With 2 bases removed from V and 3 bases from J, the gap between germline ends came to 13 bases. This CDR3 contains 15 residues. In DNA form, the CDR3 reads TGTGCCAGCAGTTTACGGGCCGGAAGTTACTATGGCTACACCTTC. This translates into CASSLRAGSYYGYTF.

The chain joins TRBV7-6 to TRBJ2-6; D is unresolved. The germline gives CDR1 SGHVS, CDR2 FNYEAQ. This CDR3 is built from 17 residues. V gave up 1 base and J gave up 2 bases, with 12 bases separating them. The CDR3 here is CASSLESSGTGANVLTF. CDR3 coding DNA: TGTGCCAGCAGCTTAGAGTCGTCAGGTACTGGGGCCAACGTCCTGACTTTC.

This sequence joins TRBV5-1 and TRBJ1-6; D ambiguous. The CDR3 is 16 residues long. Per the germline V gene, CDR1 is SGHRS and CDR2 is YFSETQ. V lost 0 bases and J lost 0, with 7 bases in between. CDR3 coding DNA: TGCGCCAGCAGCTTGGGGTCCGGCTCCTATAATTCACCCCTCCACTTT. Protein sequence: CASSLGSGSYNSPLHF.

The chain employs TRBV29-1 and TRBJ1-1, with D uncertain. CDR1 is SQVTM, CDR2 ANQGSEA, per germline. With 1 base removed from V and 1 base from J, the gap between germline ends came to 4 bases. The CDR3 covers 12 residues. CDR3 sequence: CSVEGRNTEAFF. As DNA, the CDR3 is TGCAGCGTTGAAGGGCGGAACACTGAAGCTTTCTTT.

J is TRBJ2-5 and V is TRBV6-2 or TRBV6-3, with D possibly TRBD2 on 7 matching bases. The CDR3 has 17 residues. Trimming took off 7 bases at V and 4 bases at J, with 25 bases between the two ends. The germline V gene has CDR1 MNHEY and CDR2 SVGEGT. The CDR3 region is CASIPRPGGPVGETQYF. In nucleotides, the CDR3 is TGTGCCAGCATCCCCCGGCCCGGGGGGCCTGTAGGAGAGACCCAGTACTTC.

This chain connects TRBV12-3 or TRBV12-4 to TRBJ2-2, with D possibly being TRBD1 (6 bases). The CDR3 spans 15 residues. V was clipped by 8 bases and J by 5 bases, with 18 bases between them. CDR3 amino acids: CASGLGGSRTGELFF. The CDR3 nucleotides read TGTGCCAGCGGACTTGGGGGCTCTAGGACCGGGGAGCTGTTTTTT.

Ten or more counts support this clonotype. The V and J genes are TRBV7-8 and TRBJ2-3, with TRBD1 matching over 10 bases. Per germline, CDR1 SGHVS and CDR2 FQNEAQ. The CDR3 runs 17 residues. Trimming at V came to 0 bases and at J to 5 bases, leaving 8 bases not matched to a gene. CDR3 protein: CASSLAPWDRGGDTQYF. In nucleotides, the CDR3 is TGTGCCAGCAGCTTAGCCCCCTGGGACAGGGGTGGAGATACGCAGTATTTT.

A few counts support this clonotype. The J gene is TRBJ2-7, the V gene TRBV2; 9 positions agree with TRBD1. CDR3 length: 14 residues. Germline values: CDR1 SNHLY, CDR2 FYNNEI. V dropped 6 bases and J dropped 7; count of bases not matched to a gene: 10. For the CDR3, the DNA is TGTGCCAGCAGGGGTGGGACAGGGCTACTGGAGCAGTACGTC. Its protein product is CASRGGTGLLEQYV.

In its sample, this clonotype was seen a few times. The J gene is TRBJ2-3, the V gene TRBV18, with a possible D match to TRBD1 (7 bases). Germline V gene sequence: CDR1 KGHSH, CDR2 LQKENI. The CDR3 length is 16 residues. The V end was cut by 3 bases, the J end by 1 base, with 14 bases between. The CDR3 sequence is CASSPYQGGGTDTQYF. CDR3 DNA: TGTGCCAGCTCACCCTACCAGGGGGGTGGCACAGATACGCAGTATTTT. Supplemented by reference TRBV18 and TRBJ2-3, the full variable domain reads NAGVMQNPRHLVRRRGQEARLRCSPMKGHSHVYWYRQLPEEGLKFMVYLQKENIIDESGMPKERFSAEFPKEGPSILRIQQVVRGDSAAYFCASSPYQGGGTDTQYFGPGTRLTVL.

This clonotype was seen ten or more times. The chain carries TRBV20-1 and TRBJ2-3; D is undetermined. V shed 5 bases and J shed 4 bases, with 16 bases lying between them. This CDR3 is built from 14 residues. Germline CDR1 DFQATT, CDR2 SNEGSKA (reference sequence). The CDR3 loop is CSAPVLSGADTQYF. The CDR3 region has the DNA TGCAGTGCTCCCGTCCTATCCGGCGCAGATACGCAGTATTTT.